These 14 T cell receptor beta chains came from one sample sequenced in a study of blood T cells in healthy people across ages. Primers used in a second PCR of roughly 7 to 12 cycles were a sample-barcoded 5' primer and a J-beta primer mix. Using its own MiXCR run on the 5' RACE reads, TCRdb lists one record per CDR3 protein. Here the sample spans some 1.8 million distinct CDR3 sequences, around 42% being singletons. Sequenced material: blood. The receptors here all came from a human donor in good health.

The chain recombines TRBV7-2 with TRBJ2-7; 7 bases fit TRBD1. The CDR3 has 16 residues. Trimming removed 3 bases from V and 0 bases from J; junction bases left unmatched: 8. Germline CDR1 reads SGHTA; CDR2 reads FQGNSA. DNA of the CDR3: TGTGCCAGCAGCTTGGCCCCGAACAGGGGCTCCTACGAGCAGTACTTC. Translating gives CASSLAPNRGSYEQYF.

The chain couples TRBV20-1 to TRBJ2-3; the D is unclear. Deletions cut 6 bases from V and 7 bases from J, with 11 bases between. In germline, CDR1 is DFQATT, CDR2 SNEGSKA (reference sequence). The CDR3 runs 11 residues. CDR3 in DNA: TGCAGTGCAAGACCCCGGCATACGCAGTATTTT. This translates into CSARPRHTQYF.

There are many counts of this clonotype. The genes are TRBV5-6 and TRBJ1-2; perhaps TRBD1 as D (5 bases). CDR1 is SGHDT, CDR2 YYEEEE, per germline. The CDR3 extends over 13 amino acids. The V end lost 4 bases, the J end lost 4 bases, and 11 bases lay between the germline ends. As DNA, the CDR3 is TGTGCCAGCAGCCCAGGGTCCGGCTATGGCTACACCTTC. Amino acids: CASSPGSGYGYTF.

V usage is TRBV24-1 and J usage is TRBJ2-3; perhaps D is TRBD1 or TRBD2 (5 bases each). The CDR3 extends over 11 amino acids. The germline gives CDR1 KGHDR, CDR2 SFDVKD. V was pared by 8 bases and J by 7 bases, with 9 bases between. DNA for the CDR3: TGTGCCACCAAACTGGGACATACGCAGTATTTT. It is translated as CATKLGHTQYF.

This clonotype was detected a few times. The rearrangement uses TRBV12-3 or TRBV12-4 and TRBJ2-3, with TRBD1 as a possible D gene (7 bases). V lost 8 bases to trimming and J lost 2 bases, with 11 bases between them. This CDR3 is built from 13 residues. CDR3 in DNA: TGTGCCAGCGGAGGGACAGTCACAGATACGCAGTATTTT. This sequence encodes CASGGTVTDTQYF.

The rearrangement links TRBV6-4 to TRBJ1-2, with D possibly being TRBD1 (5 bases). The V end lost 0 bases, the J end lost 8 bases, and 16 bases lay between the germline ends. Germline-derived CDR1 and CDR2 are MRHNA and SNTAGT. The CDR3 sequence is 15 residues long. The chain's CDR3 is CASSDSGSGTYGYTF. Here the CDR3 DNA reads TGTGCCAGCAGTGACTCGGGTTCCGGGACCTACGGCTACACCTTC.

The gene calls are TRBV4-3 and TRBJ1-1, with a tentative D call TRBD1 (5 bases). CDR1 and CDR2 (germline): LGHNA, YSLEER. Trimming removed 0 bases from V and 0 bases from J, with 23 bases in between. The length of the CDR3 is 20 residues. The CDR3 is CASSQDLGQGARWMNTEAFF. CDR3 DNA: TGCGCCAGCAGCCAAGATTTGGGTCAGGGCGCCCGGTGGATGAACACTGAAGCTTTCTTT.

Here the CDR3 reads CASSLSGGKDEQFF. Here the CDR3 DNA reads TGTGCCAGCAGCTTAAGTGGAGGAAAAGATGAGCAGTTCTTC. The gene calls are TRBV7-3 and TRBJ2-1; maybe TRBD2 (5 bases). Between the trimmed V and J ends, which lost 1 base and 8 bases, there was a span of 12 bases. CDR3 size: 14 residues. Germline values: CDR1 SGHTA, CDR2 FQGTGA.

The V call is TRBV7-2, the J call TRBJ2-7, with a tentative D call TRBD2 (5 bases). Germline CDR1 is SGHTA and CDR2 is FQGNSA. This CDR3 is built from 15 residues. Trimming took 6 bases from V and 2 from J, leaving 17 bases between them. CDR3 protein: CASSVRGFGPYEQYF. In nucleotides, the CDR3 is TGTGCCAGCAGTGTCCGGGGATTTGGTCCCTACGAGCAGTACTTC.

CDR3 sequence (DNA): TGCAGCGTTGTCCTCGTCTCAGATACGCAGTATTTT. Translation: CSVVLVSDTQYF. The genes are TRBV29-1 and TRBJ2-3; D ambiguous. The germline CDR1 and CDR2 sequences are SQVTM and ANQGSEA. The CDR3 is made up of 12 amino acids. The ends were cut back, 4 bases at V and 4 bases at J, with 9 bases in the middle.

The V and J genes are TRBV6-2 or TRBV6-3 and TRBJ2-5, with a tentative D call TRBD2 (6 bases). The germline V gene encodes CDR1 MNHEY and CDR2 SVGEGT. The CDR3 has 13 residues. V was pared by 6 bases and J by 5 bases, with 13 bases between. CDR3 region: CASRDSSGETQYF. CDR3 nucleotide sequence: TGTGCCAGCAGGGACTCCAGCGGGGAGACCCAGTACTTC.

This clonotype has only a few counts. The CDR3 loop reads CASSLSGGRQGGNYGYTF. DNA for the CDR3: TGTGCCAGCAGCTTATCAGGGGGCCGACAGGGAGGGAACTATGGCTACACCTTC. The rearrangement uses TRBV7-9 and TRBJ1-2; TRBD1 agrees at 8 bases. J gave up 2 bases and V 2 bases, and 13 bases lay outside the gene matches. Germline values: CDR1 SEHNR, CDR2 FQNEAQ (reference sequence). The CDR3 covers 18 residues.

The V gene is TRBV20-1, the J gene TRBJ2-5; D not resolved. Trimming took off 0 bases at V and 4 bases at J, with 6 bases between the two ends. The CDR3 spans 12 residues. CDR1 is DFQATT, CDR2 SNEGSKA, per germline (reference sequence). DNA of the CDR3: TGCAGTGCTAGAGATATTAGAGAGACCCAGTACTTC. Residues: CSARDIRETQYF.

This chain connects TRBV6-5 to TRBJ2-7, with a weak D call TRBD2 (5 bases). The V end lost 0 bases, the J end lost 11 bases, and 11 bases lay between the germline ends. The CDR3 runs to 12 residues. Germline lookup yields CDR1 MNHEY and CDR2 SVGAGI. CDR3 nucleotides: TGTGCCAGCAGTTACTCGGAGGTTCCGGAGTACTTC. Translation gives CASSYSEVPEYF.